The rows below give T cell receptor beta chains drawn from one sample of a study of blood T cell repertoires in COVID-19. The table came from immunoSEQ multiplex PCR; TCRdb's copy has only in-frame clones and leaves some out. The sample holds about 260,000 clones, less than 90% seen once. The sequenced sample consisted of peripheral blood. The source is a man aged 55 to 70 who had recovered from COVID-19. Each CDR3 is given with its conserved first and last residue. A clone size is listed for some rows: how often the clone was seen (once, few, many), or a class if it is expanded.

V,J,size,CDR3
TRBV7-2,TRBJ1-5,.,CASSLVAGPRNQPQHF
TRBV6-5,TRBJ2-7,.,CASSLGGPSSYEQYF
TRBV4-1,TRBJ1-3,.,CASSQEGRGGSSSGNTIYF
TRBV29-1,TRBJ2-7,.,CSVLPGVDEQYF
TRBV12-3/TRBV12-4,TRBJ1-2,.,CASGTGGWGYTF
TRBV2,TRBJ2-5,once,CASSSRSGSEKTQYF
TRBV15,TRBJ2-3,.,CATSRSKGLAASDTQYF
TRBV10-3,TRBJ2-1,.,CAIGLAGDNEQFF
TRBV11-2,TRBJ1-5,.,CASSEGGSIGNQPQHF
TRBV7-2,TRBJ2-2,.,CASSLSKAGVGELFF
TRBV5-8,TRBJ1-5,.,CASSPWTGPHIDSNQPQHF
TRBV19,TRBJ2-3,.,CASSVVRLAGESDTQYF
TRBV6-6,TRBJ2-7,few,CASRTTSGSSYEQYF
TRBV11-2,TRBJ2-7,.,CASSFTAYEQYF
TRBV6-5,TRBJ2-1,.,CASRSSGRIYNEQFF
TRBV2,TRBJ1-1,.,CASKAKGREDEAFF
TRBV5-1,TRBJ1-6,few,CASSWGTGYNSPLHF
TRBV19,TRBJ1-5,.,CASSKQGVGQPQHF
TRBV5-4,TRBJ2-1,.,CASSGLGQGVGEQFF
TRBV5-4,TRBJ2-3,.,CASSRQGFTDTQYF
TRBV2,TRBJ2-3,.,CASSGTSGTDTQYF
TRBV28,TRBJ1-1,.,CASSSAGHTEAFF
TRBV11-3,TRBJ2-2,.,CASSNKQGTTGELFF
TRBV4-2,TRBJ2-5,once,CASSPSASGGLRAQYF
TRBV27,TRBJ2-2,.,CASSFGAGYTGELFF
TRBV27,TRBJ1-6,once,CASSLGLGSSPLHF
TRBV2,TRBJ1-5,.,CASSASYSNQPQHF
TRBV19,TRBJ1-1,.,CASKVDGQANTEAFF
TRBV19,TRBJ2-1,.,CASSISQRGTYNEQFF
TRBV9,TRBJ1-1,.,CASSVEVEWTEAFF